This entry lists 26 T cell receptor beta chains sequenced from one sample in a study of T cell repertoires in cytomegalovirus infection. TCRdb redid the calling of the reads with MiXCR, one entry per CDR3 protein. This sample yields about 330,000 distinct CDR3 sequences, of which more than 9% are seen a single time; 4.3% belongs to the top ten. The specimen sequenced was PBMCs. These receptors originate from a human donor in good health (CMV status not recorded). Some clones in this sample may be carry-over from other donors' samples.

This clonotype showed up many times. This chain joins TRBV4-3 and TRBJ1-2; D is unclear. CDR1 and CDR2 (germline): LGHNA, YSLEER. The CDR3 runs to 16 residues. Trimming took 1 base from V and 0 from J, leaving 12 bases between them. DNA for the CDR3: TGCGCCAGCAGCCAAGGTCTGGCAGCCTCTAACTATGGCTACACCTTC. It encodes CASSQGLAASNYGYTF.

This clonotype was observed a handful of times. The V and J genes are TRBV20-1 and TRBJ2-1; D remains unclear. This CDR3 has 12 residues. Per the germline V gene, CDR1 is DFQATT and CDR2 is SNEGSKA (reference sequence). V lost 0 bases, J lost 10 bases, and 10 bases lay in between. As DNA, the CDR3 is TGCAGTGCTAGAGATCTGAAGCGAGAGCAGTTCTTC. Translated, it gives CSARDLKREQFF.

This clonotype was counted at least ten times. Here the CDR3 reads CASSFTSGMSGEQFF. Here the CDR3 DNA reads TGTGCCAGCAGCTTCACTAGCGGGATGTCGGGTGAGCAGTTCTTC. The rearrangement joins TRBV11-2 to TRBJ2-1; 10 bases align to TRBD2. Trimming removed 3 bases from V and 9 bases from J; junction bases left unmatched: 8. The CDR3 sequence is 15 residues long. CDR1 and CDR2 from the germline V gene are SGHAT and FQNNGV.

Ten or more counts support this clonotype. The V gene is TRBV7-9, the J gene TRBJ1-5, with a possible D match to TRBD1 (5 bases). The CDR3 has 14 amino acids. Germline V gene lookup returns CDR1 SEHNR and CDR2 FQNEAQ (reference sequence). V was clipped by 2 bases and J by 3 bases, with 8 bases between them. The chain's CDR3 is CASSLSGANQPQHF. The CDR3 nucleotides are TGTGCCAGCAGCTTAAGTGGGGCCAATCAGCCCCAGCATTTT.

This clonotype was counted many times. This chain links TRBV7-3 with TRBJ2-6; 7 nucleotides agree with TRBD1. V shed 5 bases and J 0 bases; nucleotides not matched to a gene: 4. Germline V gene sequence: CDR1 SGHTA, CDR2 FQGTGA. The CDR3 extends over 16 amino acids. The CDR3 region has the DNA TGTGCCAGCAGCCCCCGGACAGGCTCTGGGGCCAACGTCCTGACTTTC. Protein product: CASSPRTGSGANVLTF.

This clonotype was recorded a few times. The rearrangement uses TRBV2 and TRBJ1-6; D not resolved. Trimming shortened V by 6 bases and J by 5 bases, and 17 bases separated the two germline ends. There are 16 residues in the CDR3. Germline V gene lookup returns CDR1 SNHLY and CDR2 FYNNEI. In DNA form, the CDR3 reads TGTGCCAGCAGAAAATTCGGTAGGGCAGATAATTCACCCCTCCACTTT. As protein: CASRKFGRADNSPLHF.

This clonotype was seen ten or more times. The gene calls are TRBV4-2 and TRBJ1-3; 8 nucleotides line up with TRBD1. V shed 4 bases and J 0 bases; nucleotides not matched to a gene: 5. Germline CDR1 is LGHNA and CDR2 is YNFKEQ. CDR3 length: 16 amino acids. The CDR3 nucleotides read TGTGCCAGCAGCCCGGGACAGGTGAACTCTGGAAACACCATATATTTT. It codes for CASSPGQVNSGNTIYF.

This clonotype showed up many times. The chain is built from TRBV7-8 and TRBJ1-1; D is uncertain. Trimming removed 2 bases at V and 1 base at J, with 14 bases between. From germline, CDR1 is SGHVS and CDR2 FQNEAQ. CDR3 length: 16 amino acids. Here the CDR3 reads CASSLISPGTNTEAFF. The CDR3 DNA is TGTGCCAGCAGCTTAATTAGTCCGGGAACGAACACTGAAGCTTTCTTT.

V and J are TRBV20-1 and TRBJ1-1; 8 bases are shared with TRBD1. The CDR3 consists of 15 residues. With V trimmed by 3 bases and J by 7 bases, 13 bases remained unmatched. In germline, CDR1 is DFQATT, CDR2 SNEGSKA (reference sequence). Here the CDR3 DNA reads TGCAGTGCTAGGACGAACCAGGGGGCGCGGAGTGAAGCTTTCTTT. This gives the protein CSARTNQGARSEAFF.

This clonotype was recorded many times. This rearrangement joins TRBV4-1 to TRBJ2-6; D is undetermined. In germline, CDR1 is MGHRA, CDR2 YSYEKL. V gave up 0 bases and J gave up 6 bases, with 12 bases separating them. This CDR3 is 16 amino acids long. This CDR3 is CASSQDRSLEANVLTF. The CDR3, as DNA: TGCGCCAGCAGCCAAGATCGAAGCCTCGAGGCCAACGTCCTGACTTTC.

This clonotype has only a few counts. The rearrangement joins TRBV5-4 to TRBJ1-1; D is unclear. This CDR3 has 14 amino acids. Germline V CDR1 and CDR2: SGHNT, YYREEE (reference sequence). The V gene lost 0 bases and the J gene lost 8 bases, with 14 bases spanning the gap. CDR3 sequence (DNA): TGTGCCAGCAGCTTGGCCTTCGGTGCACGAGAAGCTTTCTTT. Residues: CASSLAFGAREAFF.

This clonotype showed up just a few times. The rearrangement links TRBV7-2 to TRBJ2-2; 7 bases agree with TRBD2. CDR1 is SGHTA and CDR2 is FQGNSA in the germline V gene. The V gene end was trimmed by 5 bases and the J gene end by 4 bases; junction bases not matched to a gene: 10. The CDR3 consists of 16 residues. CDR3 sequence (DNA): TGTGCCAGCAGCGCCAGTATTAGCGGGCCCACCGGGGAGCTGTTTTTT. This translates into CASSASISGPTGELFF.

J is TRBJ2-1 and V is TRBV12-3 or TRBV12-4, with D uncertain. This CDR3 contains 14 residues. V was trimmed by 6 bases and J by 6 bases, leaving 15 bases between them. The CDR3 loop reads CASSREVKGNEQFF. The CDR3 DNA reads TGTGCCAGCAGCAGAGAAGTGAAGGGCAATGAGCAGTTCTTC.

V and J are TRBV19 and TRBJ1-2, with unresolved D. The ends were cut back, 6 bases at V and 3 bases at J, with 23 bases in the middle. Germline V gene lookup returns CDR1 LNHDA and CDR2 SQIVND (reference sequence). This CDR3 is built from 17 residues. CDR3 sequence reads: CASSPSVTPPLYYGYTF. For the CDR3, the DNA is TGTGCCAGTAGCCCATCCGTCACCCCTCCGCTCTACTATGGCTACACCTTC.

Many counts were recorded for this clonotype. One end of the junction is discordant with germline, which a read error may explain. The chain uses TRBV5-1 and TRBJ2-7; TRBD2 might be the D (6 bases). CDR1 is SGHRS and CDR2 is YFSETQ in the germline V gene. There are 14 residues in the CDR3. The CDR3 protein is CASSLVGGSYEQYF. CDR3 in DNA: TGTGCCAGCAGCTTAGTCGGGGGATCCTACGAGCAGTACTTC.

V and J are TRBV7-9 and TRBJ2-3; possibly TRBD1 for D (6 bases). With 6 bases removed from V and 2 bases from J, the gap between germline ends came to 15 bases. This CDR3 is built from 15 residues. Germline V gene sequence: CDR1 SEHNR, CDR2 FQNEAQ (reference sequence). The CDR3: CASRLGGGLTDTQYF. The CDR3 bases are TGTGCCAGCAGACTTGGTGGGGGCCTCACAGATACGCAGTATTTT. Looking up the rest from reference TRBV7-9 and TRBJ2-3 gives the full variable domain: DTGVSQNPRHKITKRGQNVTFRCDPISEHNRLYWYRQTLGQGPEFLTYFQNEAQLEKSRLLSDRFSAERPKGSFSTLEIQRTEQGDSAMYLCASRLGGGLTDTQYFGPGTRLTVL.

This clonotype was seen once. This rearrangement joins TRBV12-3 or TRBV12-4 to TRBJ1-2; no clear D. The CDR3 totals 13 residues. Trimming took off 5 bases at V and 4 bases at J, with 11 bases between the two ends. CDR3 sequence reads: CASSLRRVYGYTF. Written as DNA, the CDR3 is TGTGCCAGCAGTCTGAGGCGGGTCTATGGCTACACCTTC.

This chain uses TRBV10-3 with TRBJ1-5, with 9 bases fitting TRBD1. This CDR3 region has 14 residues. The ends lost 4 bases at V and 3 bases at J; junction bases unmatched: 1. The germline gives CDR1 ENHRY, CDR2 SYGVKD. The chain's CDR3 is CAISGDRDNQPQHF. The DNA for the CDR3 is TGTGCCATCAGTGGGGACAGGGACAATCAGCCCCAGCATTTT.

This clonotype was seen repeatedly, ten times or more. The chain combines TRBV12-3 or TRBV12-4 with TRBJ2-7; D unclear. V lost 4 bases to trimming and J lost 0 bases, with 13 bases between them. This CDR3 spans 15 amino acids. CDR3 bases: TGTGCCAGCAGTTCCAATTCAGATTCCTCCTACGAGCAGTACTTC. This translates into CASSSNSDSSYEQYF.

V is TRBV27 and J is TRBJ1-1, with a weak D call TRBD1 (5 bases). The germline V gene encodes CDR1 MNHEY and CDR2 SMNVEV (reference sequence). Trimming took 5 bases from V and 1 from J, leaving 14 bases between them. The CDR3 is 15 amino acids. CDR3 nucleotide sequence: TGTGCCAGCAGTCTACGACCTCAGGGGAACACTGAAGCTTTCTTT. Translated: CASSLRPQGNTEAFF.

This clonotype was counted many times. The chain links TRBV6-6 to TRBJ2-7; TRBD1 or TRBD2 may be the D gene (5 bases each). V lost 4 bases to trimming and J lost 3 bases, with 16 bases between them. There are 15 residues in the CDR3. Germline CDR1 is MNHNY and CDR2 is SVGAGI (reference sequence). CDR3 loop: CASSLISGRNYEQYF. The CDR3 region has the DNA TGTGCCAGCAGTTTAATTTCGGGACGTAACTACGAGCAGTACTTC.

V usage is TRBV4-2 and J usage is TRBJ1-6; 7 bases align to TRBD1. Germline lookup yields CDR1 LGHNA and CDR2 YNFKEQ. V was clipped by 3 bases and J by 6 bases; unmatched bases: 5. This CDR3 comprises 15 residues. CDR3 bases: TGTGCCAGCAGCCATACCCGGGACAGTAATTCACCCCTCCACTTT. It specifies CASSHTRDSNSPLHF.

V and J are TRBV28 and TRBJ1-2; the D is unclear. Germline assignment: CDR1 MDHEN and CDR2 SYDVKM. This CDR3 region has 13 residues. V was pared by 5 bases and J by 8 bases, with 15 bases between. The CDR3 sequence: CASSPGTVEGYTF. CDR3 in DNA: TGTGCCAGCAGTCCCGGTACAGTTGAGGGCTACACCTTC.

The CDR3 DNA follows: TGTGCCAGCACCCCGGGGGGCCCTTACGAGCAGTACTTC. Translation: CASTPGGPYEQYF. The rearrangement joins TRBV7-6 to TRBJ2-7, with D possibly matching TRBD2 (7 bases). CDR1 SGHVS and CDR2 FNYEAQ come from the germline V gene. This CDR3 has 13 amino acids. V lost 7 bases and J lost 4, with 14 bases in between.

This clonotype was recorded at least ten times. The CDR3 DNA follows: TGTGCCAGCAGCTTAGCCTTTCGAAGGGGGCCTGGGCCCGGGGAGCTGTTTTTT. Translated, it gives CASSLAFRRGPGPGELFF. This chain links TRBV7-8 with TRBJ2-2; TRBD1 aligns across 7 bases. The V gene's germline CDR1 is SGHVS and CDR2 FQNEAQ. The J segment lost 6 bases and the V segment lost 0 bases, leaving 13 bases of the junction unmatched. The CDR3 extends over 18 amino acids.

This clonotype was counted only a few times. This sequence joins TRBV6-2 or TRBV6-3 and TRBJ1-1; D not resolved. CDR3 length: 12 amino acids. Trimming removed 4 bases from V and 5 bases from J, with 8 bases in between. CDR1 is MNHEY, CDR2 SVGEGT, per germline. This chain's CDR3 is CASSSQDTEAFF. DNA of the CDR3: TGTGCCAGCAGTTCCCAGGATACTGAAGCTTTCTTT.